Each of the 13 T cell receptor beta chains below was sequenced from the same sample in a study of response to subunit inactivated influenza vaccine. TCRdb reprocessed the RT-PCR reads via MiXCR and lists one record per CDR3 protein. The sample includes around 490,000 distinct CDR3 sequences, approximately 7.6% of them seen just once. This specimen was PBMCs from blood, taken around 25 months after vaccination. Receptors originate from a man in his fifties or sixties who received an inactivated influenza vaccine.

This clonotype was recorded at least ten times. The chain combines TRBV15 with TRBJ2-2; the match to TRBD2 covers 10 bases. CDR1 is LNHNV and CDR2 is YYDKDF in the germline V gene (reference sequence). V dropped 0 bases and J dropped 3; count of bases not matched to a gene: 4. The CDR3 has 17 residues. The CDR3 spells CATSRDSLAGDTGELFF. CDR3 nucleotides: TGTGCCACCAGCAGAGATAGTCTAGCGGGAGACACCGGGGAGCTGTTTTTT.

The V gene is TRBV4-3, the J gene TRBJ2-5; TRBD2 matches at 11 bases. V shed 4 bases, J shed 4 bases, and the junction held 8 bases outside the gene matches. CDR1 and CDR2 (germline): LGHNA, YSLEER. The CDR3 spans 16 residues. CDR3 nucleotide sequence: TGCGCCAGCAGCCTCTTCTCCGGGACTAGCGGAGAGACCCAGTACTTC. It codes for CASSLFSGTSGETQYF.

This clonotype has just a few counts. The chain is built from TRBV9 and TRBJ2-6; D unresolved. CDR3 length: 15 residues. CDR1 is SGDLS, CDR2 YYNGEE, per germline. Trimming removed 4 bases from V and 2 bases from J, with 10 bases in between. The CDR3 reads CASSPTPAGANVLTF. The CDR3 DNA is TGTGCCAGCAGCCCAACCCCCGCTGGGGCCAACGTCCTGACTTTC.

This clonotype has only a few counts. The chain links TRBV27 to TRBJ2-5; a possible D gene is TRBD2 (5 bases). V gave up 6 bases and J gave up 9 bases, with 17 bases separating them. The CDR3 loop spans 13 amino acids. Germline values: CDR1 MNHEY, CDR2 SMNVEV (reference sequence). In nucleotides, the CDR3 is TGTGCCAGCAGCCGTGGCGAGGGTTTGCCCCAGTACTTC. It translates to CASSRGEGLPQYF.

V usage is TRBV28 and J usage is TRBJ2-7; TRBD1 agrees at 10 bases. CDR1 is MDHEN, CDR2 SYDVKM, per germline. This CDR3 has 14 amino acids. After removal of 6 bases from V and 3 bases from J, the junction contained 5 bases not matched to a gene. CDR3 amino acids: CASSRDRGHYEQYF. The CDR3 region has the DNA TGTGCCAGCAGCCGGGACAGGGGACACTACGAGCAGTACTTC.

This clonotype appeared many times. The V gene is TRBV6-2 or TRBV6-3, the J gene TRBJ2-4, with a possible D match to TRBD2 (6 bases). This CDR3 spans 14 amino acids. Germline V lookup: CDR1 MNHEY, CDR2 SVGEGT. Trimming shortened V by 6 bases and J by 0 bases, and 9 bases separated the two germline ends. This CDR3 reads CASRGTLAKNIQYF. The CDR3, as DNA: TGTGCCAGCAGAGGGACTTTAGCCAAAAACATTCAGTACTTC.

This clonotype was counted only a few times. CDR3 nucleotides: TGTGCCAGCAGTATATCTACAGCAAATCAGCCCCAGCATTTT. This sequence encodes CASSISTANQPQHF. The chain carries TRBV28 and TRBJ1-5, with D hard to call. The CDR3 is 14 residues long. Germline CDR1 reads MDHEN; CDR2 reads SYDVKM. V lost 5 bases and J lost 4, with 12 bases in between.

J is TRBJ2-7 and V is TRBV12-3 or TRBV12-4, with 8 bases aligning to TRBD2. With V trimmed by 3 bases and J by 4 bases, 5 bases remained unmatched. The CDR3 is 14 amino acids. CDR3 protein: CASSFLAGHYEQYF. The CDR3 DNA follows: TGTGCCAGCAGTTTTCTAGCGGGCCATTACGAGCAGTACTTC.

This clonotype has a handful of counts. The rearrangement joins TRBV6-2 or TRBV6-3 to TRBJ2-7; a weak D match, TRBD2 (5 bases). The CDR3 loop spans 15 amino acids. Between the trimmed V and J ends, which lost 5 bases and 5 bases, there was a span of 19 bases. Per germline, CDR1 MNHEY and CDR2 SVGEGT. The CDR3 DNA follows: TGTGCCAGCAGTAGCCCCCTCCGGGATCAGGACGAGCAGTACTTC. Its translation is CASSSPLRDQDEQYF.

This clonotype was detected ten times or more. V usage is TRBV6-5 and J usage is TRBJ1-3; maybe TRBD1 (6 bases). Trimming removed 2 bases from V and 0 bases from J, with 17 bases in between. This CDR3 comprises 18 residues. CDR1 is MNHEY and CDR2 is SVGAGI in the germline V gene. The CDR3 DNA follows: TGTGCCAGCAGTTACGGAAGGACAGACTACATCTCTGGAAACACCATATATTTT. It codes for CASSYGRTDYISGNTIYF.

Ten or more counts support this clonotype. This chain links TRBV4-3 with TRBJ2-1, with 11 bases that match TRBD2. From germline, CDR1 is LGHNA and CDR2 YSLEER. After removal of 0 bases from V and 1 base from J, the junction contained 11 bases not matched to a gene. The length of the CDR3 is 20 residues. CDR3 in DNA: TGCGCCAGCAGCCAAGATCCACTAGCGGGGGCCGGAGCTTCCTACAATGAGCAGTTCTTC. Its translation: CASSQDPLAGAGASYNEQFF.

In DNA, the CDR3 is TGCAGTGCTAGCACCACCTCACGGGAGACCCAGTACTTC. Translating gives CSASTTSRETQYF. The chain employs TRBV20-1 and TRBJ2-5; D unclear. Trimming took off 3 bases at V and 5 bases at J, with 13 bases between the two ends. The CDR3 is made up of 13 amino acids. Looked up from germline, CDR1 is DFQATT and CDR2 is SNEGSKA (reference sequence).

In its sample, this clonotype was seen many times. The chain joins TRBV7-9 to TRBJ2-5, with a tentative D call TRBD1 (6 bases). Trimming removed 1 base at V and 5 bases at J, with 14 bases between. CDR1 SEHNR and CDR2 FQNEAQ come from the germline V gene (reference sequence). The CDR3 has 15 amino acids. CDR3 DNA sequence: TGTGCCAGCAGCTTAGGGCAGGGGTCGTTGGAGACCCAGTACTTC. Translated, it gives CASSLGQGSLETQYF.